Below, 25 T cell receptor beta chains from the same sample are listed, as sequenced in a study of T cells in Graves' hyperthyroidism and ophthalmopathy. Researchers amplified the TCR beta CDR3 regions from RNA transcripts. During a first-round RT-PCR of the TCR CDR3, the HTBI primer set was used. TCRdb fed the multiplex PCR reads into MiXCR, producing one record per CDR3 protein. Among some 420,000 distinct CDR3 sequences listed, roughly 13% were seen once. Specimen: blood. The receptors stem from a woman younger than 30 with Graves' hyperthyroidism.

This clonotype was detected many times. The V and J genes are TRBV3-1 and TRBJ1-1, with TRBD1 identical over 8 bases. CDR3 length equals 13 residues. Germline values: CDR1 LGHDT, CDR2 YNNKEL (reference sequence). The J segment lost 3 bases and the V segment lost 6 bases, leaving 3 bases of the junction unmatched. The CDR3 protein is CASSGQGYTEAFF. The CDR3 region has the DNA TGTGCCAGCAGTGGACAGGGTTACACTGAAGCTTTCTTT.

This clonotype was recorded at least ten times. The chain links TRBV7-6 to TRBJ2-1; D might be TRBD2 (6 bases). CDR3 size: 15 residues. Trimming removed 3 bases at V and 4 bases at J, with 13 bases between. In germline, CDR1 is SGHVS, CDR2 FNYEAQ. CDR3 nucleotides: TGTGCCAGCAGCTTTTCCACGGACTATTACAATGAGCAGTTCTTC. Its translation: CASSFSTDYYNEQFF. Full variable domain (rest looked up from reference TRBV7-6 and TRBJ2-1): GAGVSQSPRYKVTKRGQDVALRCDPISGHVSLYWYRQALGQGPEFLTYFNYEAQQDKSGLPNDRFSAERPEGSISTLTIQRTEQRDSAMYRCASSFSTDYYNEQFFGPGTRLTVL.

CDR3: CASSGGLAGERTDTQYF. CDR3 nucleotide sequence: TGTGCCAGCAGCGGCGGACTAGCGGGAGAGCGGACAGATACGCAGTATTTT. V and J are TRBV9 and TRBJ2-3; 13 nucleotides align to TRBD2. The CDR3 loop spans 17 amino acids. Germline V gene sequence: CDR1 SGDLS, CDR2 YYNGEE. Trimming took 3 bases from V and 3 from J; bases not matched to a gene: 7. The variable domain in full, with the rest retrieved from reference TRBV9 and TRBJ2-3, is DSGVTQTPKHLITATGQRVTLRCSPRSGDLSVYWYQQSLDQGLQFLIQYYNGEERAKGNILERFSAQQFPDLHSELNLSSLELGDSALYFCASSGGLAGERTDTQYFGPGTRLTVL.

This clonotype was counted ten times or more. The V gene is TRBV12-3 or TRBV12-4, the J gene TRBJ2-1, with D perhaps TRBD1 or TRBD2 (7 bases each). V was shortened by 5 bases and J by 10 bases, with 33 bases between the two germline ends. CDR3 length: 19 amino acids. The CDR3 DNA reads as TGTGCCAGCAGTACCTCAACAGGGGCTGGCAGCGGGGAGCTTCTAGAGCAGTTCTTC. The encoded protein is CASSTSTGAGSGELLEQFF.

This clonotype was counted a few times. J is TRBJ2-3 and V is TRBV27; possibly TRBD2 for D (6 bases). This CDR3 region has 16 residues. Germline CDR1 and CDR2: MNHEY and SMNVEV (reference sequence). Trimming stripped 5 bases from V and 1 base from J, with 16 bases between. In DNA form, the CDR3 reads TGTGCCAGCAGTCCCCAGGAGGGAGTGGGCACAGATACGCAGTATTTT. Protein product: CASSPQEGVGTDTQYF.

This clonotype was seen at least ten times. The chain is built from TRBV18 and TRBJ1-2, with D unresolved. Per the germline V gene, CDR1 is KGHSH and CDR2 is LQKENI. The V and J ends lost 0 bases and 5 bases respectively, with 7 bases between them. CDR3 length: 13 residues. CDR3: CASSPPVLYGYTF. The CDR3 region has the DNA TGTGCCAGCTCACCACCGGTTTTATATGGCTACACCTTC.

This clonotype was observed at least ten times. This rearrangement joins TRBV6-2 or TRBV6-3 to TRBJ2-5, with 7 bases identical to TRBD2. This CDR3 has 15 residues. Germline V gene lookup returns CDR1 MNHEY and CDR2 SVGEGT. Unmatched junction bases numbered 8, after V lost 5 bases and J lost 2 bases. CDR3 DNA: TGTGCCAGCAGTCGGGACTACGGGGGGCAAGAGACCCAGTACTTC. It translates to CASSRDYGGQETQYF.

The chain couples TRBV6-1 to TRBJ1-6, with D perhaps TRBD1 (5 bases). This CDR3 region has 14 residues. Germline assignment: CDR1 MNHNS and CDR2 SASEGT. Trimming stripped 3 bases from V and 9 bases from J, with 12 bases between. Written as DNA, the CDR3 is TGTGCCAGCAGTGAGGCGGGACCCCCTTCACCCCTCCACTTT. This codes for CASSEAGPPSPLHF.

This chain connects TRBV28 to TRBJ1-1; 7 nucleotides agree with TRBD1. The germline V gene has CDR1 MDHEN and CDR2 SYDVKM. The CDR3 covers 14 residues. V gave up 5 bases and J gave up 8 bases; unmatched junction bases: 11. The CDR3 loop is CASSAGTELKEAFF. The CDR3 DNA sequence: TGTGCCAGCAGTGCTGGGACAGAACTAAAAGAAGCTTTCTTT.

This clonotype has ten or more counts. The chain carries TRBV15 and TRBJ1-3; the D gene is possibly TRBD1 (5 bases). Germline CDR1 and CDR2: LNHNV and YYDKDF (reference sequence). Trimming stripped 0 bases from V and 0 bases from J, with 9 bases between. CDR3 size: 16 residues. CDR3 DNA: TGTGCCACCAGCAGAGACGGGACCTCCTCTGGAAACACCATATATTTT. Translated, it gives CATSRDGTSSGNTIYF.

This clonotype occurred many times. This chain connects TRBV6-2 or TRBV6-3 to TRBJ1-1; no clear D gene. Trimming took 0 bases from V and 8 from J, leaving 10 bases between them. The germline CDR1 and CDR2 sequences are MNHEY and SVGEGT. This CDR3 region has 13 residues. The CDR3 region is CASSYSTAQEAFF. Here the CDR3 DNA reads TGTGCCAGCAGTTACTCGACGGCGCAGGAAGCTTTCTTT.

This clonotype was recorded many times. This chain joins TRBV12-5 and TRBJ2-1, with 14 nucleotides matching TRBD2. J gave up 8 bases and V 0 bases, and 12 bases lay outside the gene matches. CDR3 length: 19 residues. Germline V gene data show CDR1 as LGHNT and CDR2 as FRNRAP. The CDR3 DNA reads TGTGCTAGTGGTTTGGTAACCCCGGGACTAGCGGGAGATCCGTATGAGCAGTTCTTC. Its protein product is CASGLVTPGLAGDPYEQFF.

V usage is TRBV28 and J usage is TRBJ1-2; 8 bases align to TRBD1. The V segment lost 3 bases and the J segment 2 bases; nucleotides outside the gene matches: 5. Germline V CDR1 and CDR2: MDHEN, SYDVKM. CDR3 length equals 15 residues. The CDR3 protein is CASSFQGALNYGYTF. CDR3 in DNA: TGTGCCAGCAGTTTCCAGGGGGCGCTAAACTATGGCTACACCTTC.

This clonotype was seen at least ten times. The V gene is TRBV12-3 or TRBV12-4, the J gene TRBJ2-2; D remains unclear. V was shortened by 8 bases and J by 1 base, with 14 bases between the two germline ends. This CDR3 contains 15 residues. As DNA, the CDR3 is TGTGCCAGCGCCAGACGATGGGTGAACACCGGGGAGCTGTTTTTT. It translates to CASARRWVNTGELFF.

At least ten counts were recorded for this clonotype. The chain uses TRBV4-3 and TRBJ2-2, with TRBD2 identical over 8 bases. With V trimmed by 0 bases and J by 2 bases, 5 bases remained unmatched. The CDR3 spans 17 residues. CDR1 and CDR2 (germline): LGHNA, YSLEER. Written as DNA, the CDR3 is TGCGCCAGCAGCCAAGATCTCACTAGCGGTAACACCGGGGAGCTGTTTTTT. This gives the protein CASSQDLTSGNTGELFF.

This clonotype was observed at least ten times. The chain is built from TRBV7-9 and TRBJ2-6; D unclear. Germline V gene sequence: CDR1 SEHNR, CDR2 FQNEAQ (reference sequence). Deletions cut 5 bases from V and 0 bases from J, with 8 bases between. The CDR3 loop spans 15 amino acids. CDR3 region: CASSPVDSGANVLTF. CDR3 in DNA: TGTGCCAGCAGCCCGGTCGACTCTGGGGCCAACGTCCTGACTTTC.

This clonotype showed up many times. The chain uses TRBV7-8 and TRBJ1-4; TRBD1 is a possible D gene (5 bases). The CDR3 covers 15 residues. Germline assignment: CDR1 SGHVS and CDR2 FQNEAQ. Trimming cost V 5 bases and J 5 bases, with 15 bases left between them. The CDR3 protein is CASSASPGRNEKLFF. In DNA, the CDR3 is TGTGCCAGCAGCGCCAGTCCGGGACGGAATGAAAAACTGTTTTTT.

J is TRBJ1-3 and V is TRBV20-1, with 11 bases matching TRBD1. With 6 bases clipped from V and 2 bases from J, the junction kept 18 bases outside the gene matches. Germline V lookup: CDR1 DFQATT, CDR2 SNEGSKA (reference sequence). The CDR3 extends over 19 amino acids. The CDR3 reads CSALRPRDRGEIAGNTIYF. The DNA of the CDR3 is TGCAGTGCCCTCCGCCCCCGGGACAGGGGGGAGATAGCTGGAAACACCATATATTTT.

This clonotype appeared a few times. The V and J genes are TRBV9 and TRBJ1-1; 8 nucleotides agree with TRBD1. With V trimmed by 1 base and J by 4 bases, 9 bases remained unmatched. The V gene's germline CDR1 is SGDLS and CDR2 YYNGEE. The CDR3 is 16 residues long. In DNA, the CDR3 is TGTGCCAGCAGCGTACGAGCAGGGGGCGCCGGCACTGAAGCTTTCTTT. Residues: CASSVRAGGAGTEAFF.

V is TRBV28 and J is TRBJ2-4; TRBD2 agrees at 8 bases. The CDR3 consists of 13 residues. Trimming removed 5 bases from V and 9 bases from J; junction bases left unmatched: 6. CDR1 is MDHEN, CDR2 SYDVKM, per germline. CDR3 amino acids: CASSLSGGTIQYF. The CDR3 DNA reads TGTGCCAGCAGTCTAAGCGGGGGAACCATTCAGTACTTC.

The V and J genes are TRBV6-1 and TRBJ2-5; 11 bases agree with TRBD1. The CDR3 runs to 15 residues. Trimming removed 4 bases from V and 4 bases from J; junction bases left unmatched: 5. The V gene's germline CDR1 is MNHNS and CDR2 SASEGT. CDR3 bases: TGTGCCAGCAGTGGACCCGGGACAGGGGGAGAGACCCAGTACTTC. This sequence encodes CASSGPGTGGETQYF.

This clonotype showed up many times. The V gene is TRBV11-2, the J gene TRBJ2-1; 9 bases align to TRBD2. Germline loops: CDR1 SGHAT, CDR2 FQNNGV. V was pared by 1 base and J by 7 bases, with 5 bases of the junction left unmatched. The CDR3 has 15 amino acids. The CDR3 coding sequence is TGTGCCAGCAGCTTAGTAGCGGGAGTCTTTAATGAGCAGTTCTTC. Its protein is CASSLVAGVFNEQFF.

This clonotype came up many times. V and J are TRBV28 and TRBJ1-1; D not resolved. This CDR3 has 11 amino acids. Germline CDR1 and CDR2: MDHEN and SYDVKM. The germline V and J ends were trimmed by 7 bases and 0 bases, with 3 bases remaining between them. This CDR3 reads CASKVNTEAFF. The DNA for the CDR3 is TGTGCCAGCAAGGTGAACACTGAAGCTTTCTTT.

On this clonotype itself: Just one base apart from a much larger clone, this may be a read error. The genes are TRBV3-1 and TRBJ2-7; D may be TRBD1 (5 bases). With 4 bases removed from V and 7 bases from J, the gap between germline ends came to 20 bases. Germline V gene data show CDR1 as LGHDT and CDR2 as YNNKEL (reference sequence). The CDR3 loop spans 15 amino acids. CDR3 coding DNA: TGTGCCAGCAGCCCTGATGACAGACCCTACAATGAGCAGTACTTC. It yields the protein CASSPDDRPYNEQYF.

In this sample, this clonotype turned up a few times. V gene TRBV6-1 combines with J gene TRBJ1-4; 9 bases map to TRBD1. The CDR3 is 15 amino acids. Germline V gene lookup returns CDR1 MNHNS and CDR2 SASEGT. The V and J ends lost 6 bases and 4 bases, in that order; junction bases with no gene match: 6. The CDR3 region is CASRLGTGINEKLFF. The DNA for the CDR3 is TGTGCCAGCAGACTCGGGACAGGGATTAATGAAAAACTGTTTTTT.